Following are 13 T cell receptor beta chains from one sample sequenced in a study of read filtering for tumor transcriptome and immune sequencing. The library was built from roughly 400 ng RNA with molecular barcoded adaptors for alpha/delta and beta/gamma chains. TCRdb re-analysed the reads in MiXCR, keeping a single row per CDR3 protein. The sample yields about 62,000 distinct CDR3 sequences, around a fifth seen once. The sequencing input was a population of CD138-negative cells sorted from bone marrow. The receptors here all came from a donor aged 40 or over with multiple myeloma.

This clonotype was picked up many times. This chain links TRBV5-5 with TRBJ1-2; TRBD1 matches 7 bases. CDR1 SGHKS and CDR2 YYEKEE come from the germline V gene (reference sequence). The CDR3 totals 14 residues. The trim removed 3 bases at V and 6 bases at J, leaving 8 bases unmatched. The CDR3 DNA reads TGTGCCAGCAGCTCACGACAGGGTCTAGATGGCTACACCTTC. Translation gives CASSSRQGLDGYTF.

This clonotype was detected many times. The rearrangement uses TRBV12-3 or TRBV12-4 and TRBJ2-3, with unresolved D. This CDR3 spans 12 amino acids. V was shortened by 3 bases and J by 4 bases, with 5 bases between the two germline ends. Here the CDR3 reads CASSLTPDTQYF. CDR3 coding DNA: TGTGCCAGCAGTTTGACCCCAGATACGCAGTATTTT.

This clonotype has ten or more counts. The CDR3 loop is CASSFRASGTYNEQFF. For the CDR3, the DNA is TGCGCCAGCAGCTTTCGTGCTAGCGGGACTTACAATGAGCAGTTCTTC. V usage is TRBV5-1 and J usage is TRBJ2-1; 9 positions match TRBD2. Trimming took 2 bases from V and 4 from J; bases not matched to a gene: 7. Looked up from germline, CDR1 is SGHRS and CDR2 is YFSETQ. This CDR3 is 16 amino acids long.

Comment on this clonotype: This CDR3 is missing its conserved last phenylalanine or tryptophan, likely due to a read error. This chain links TRBV4-1 with TRBJ2-5; D uncertain. V shed 4 bases and J shed 5 bases, with 17 bases lying between them. The CDR3 covers 15 residues. In germline, CDR1 is MGHRA, CDR2 YSYEKL. This chain's CDR3 is CASSPELNLGETQYL. The CDR3 DNA sequence: TGCGCCAGCAGCCCCGAACTAAATCTAGGGGAGACCCAGTACTTA.

The rearrangement uses TRBV29-1 and TRBJ2-3, with a possible D match to TRBD1 (5 bases). The germline V and J ends were trimmed by 7 bases and 0 bases, with 8 bases remaining between them. Germline V CDR1 and CDR2: SQVTM, ANQGSEA. The CDR3 spans 12 residues. CDR3 protein: CSGDSSTDTQYF. CDR3 in DNA: TGCAGCGGTGACAGTAGCACAGATACGCAGTATTTT.

The chain combines TRBV12-3 or TRBV12-4 with TRBJ1-2; D might be TRBD1 (5 bases). V lost 1 base, J lost 4 bases, and 10 bases lay in between. This CDR3 is 14 amino acids long. The DNA of the CDR3 is TGTGCCAGCAGTTTAGATACAGGAACCTATGGCTACACCTTC. Protein product: CASSLDTGTYGYTF.

Many counts were recorded for this clonotype. The chain links TRBV7-9 to TRBJ2-3; no definite D call. Trimming removed 4 bases from V and 0 bases from J, with 14 bases in between. In germline, CDR1 is SEHNR, CDR2 FQNEAQ (reference sequence). The CDR3 contains 16 residues. The CDR3, as DNA: TGTGCCAGCAGCTCCCCTAGATCCTCTAGCACAGATACGCAGTATTTT. It is translated as CASSSPRSSSTDTQYF. Full variable domain (outside the CDR3, taken from reference TRBV7-9 and TRBJ2-3): DTGVSQNPRHKITKRGQNVTFRCDPISEHNRLYWYRQTLGQGPEFLTYFQNEAQLEKSRLLSDRFSAERPKGSFSTLEIQRTEQGDSAMYLCASSSPRSSSTDTQYFGPGTRLTVL.

This chain links TRBV20-1 with TRBJ1-5, with D perhaps TRBD1 (5 bases). Trimming took off 2 bases at V and 5 bases at J, with 10 bases between the two ends. CDR1 and CDR2 (germline): DFQATT, SNEGSKA (reference sequence). The length of the CDR3 is 13 residues. The DNA of the CDR3 is TGCAGTGCTAGACGGGGCAGCTATCAGCCCCAGCATTTT. This gives the protein CSARRGSYQPQHF.

This clonotype was picked up a small number of times. V and J are TRBV10-3 and TRBJ2-5; TRBD2 matches 7 bases. Germline assignment: CDR1 ENHRY and CDR2 SYGVKD. This CDR3 spans 14 amino acids. After removal of 11 bases from V and 4 bases from J, the junction contained 13 bases not matched to a gene. DNA for the CDR3: TGTGCCTCGCGGGGGAATCTGGTAGGAGAGACCCAGTACTTC. It encodes CASRGNLVGETQYF.

Concerning this clonotype: This sequence may be a read error, since a much larger clone differs from it by one base. The rearrangement links TRBV28 to TRBJ2-7; D gene unclear. The CDR3 runs 12 residues. The V and J ends lost 5 bases and 3 bases respectively, with 8 bases between them. Germline CDR1 MDHEN, CDR2 SYDVKM. CDR3 DNA sequence: TGTGCCAGCAGTGAGGACGTCTACGAGCAGTACTTC. Translation gives CASSEDVYEQYF.

About this clonotype itself: This may be a read error, as it is one base from a much larger clone. The V call is TRBV20-1, the J call TRBJ2-1; D tentatively reads TRBD1 or TRBD2 (5 bases each). The CDR3 consists of 15 residues. The germline CDR1 and CDR2 sequences are DFQATT and SNEGSKA (reference sequence). This CDR3 is CGALGVARSYNEQFF. The CDR3 nucleotides read TGCGGTGCCCTGGGGGTAGCGCGCTCCTACAATGAGCAGTTCTTC.

This clonotype has more than one count but fewer than ten. This chain connects TRBV19 to TRBJ2-1; 7 bases fit TRBD1. The length of the CDR3 is 15 residues. Per the germline V gene, CDR1 is LNHDA and CDR2 is SQIVND (reference sequence). V lost 2 bases, J lost 3 bases, and 4 bases stayed unmatched. The CDR3 region is CASSISAGGYNEQFF. The DNA for the CDR3 is TGTGCCAGTAGTATATCTGCAGGGGGCTACAATGAGCAGTTCTTC.

This clonotype has a count of ten or more. This chain links TRBV7-2 with TRBJ2-4; 11 nucleotides align to TRBD2. V was pared by 2 bases and J by 10 bases, with 13 bases of the junction left unmatched. Per the germline V gene, CDR1 is SGHTA and CDR2 is FQGNSA. There are 17 residues in the CDR3. CDR3 residues: CASSLRSLAGGLRIQYF. Here the CDR3 DNA reads TGTGCCAGCAGCTTACGTTCCCTAGCGGGGGGACTTCGGATTCAGTACTTC. Full variable domain (rest looked up from reference TRBV7-2 and TRBJ2-4): GAGVSQSPSNKVTEKGKDVELRCDPISGHTALYWYRQSLGQGLEFLIYFQGNSAPDKSGLPSDRFSAERTGGSVSTLTIQRTQQEDSAVYLCASSLRSLAGGLRIQYFGAGTRLSVL.